The source of this T cell receptor beta chain is a study of CD8 T cells in ankylosing spondylitis. Study-level findings and limits: In ankylosing spondylitis blood, a motif of about eight highly homologous TCR beta variants appeared characteristic.

Trimming cost V 2 bases and J 3 bases, with 11 bases left between them. Germline V lookup: CDR1 DFQATT, CDR2 SNEGSKA (reference sequence). The CDR3 contains 14 residues. This clonotype was counted many times. Its matching antigen is unknown. Each CDR3 protein is one row after TCRdb ran MiXCR on the 5' RACE reads. This sample has hundreds of thousands of distinct CDR3 sequences, with approximately 10% found just once. Material for sequencing was blood, either unsorted or a sorted T cell fraction (not recorded which). This receptor was identified in a male donor with ankylosing spondylitis. The chain links TRBV20-1 to TRBJ2-1; a possible D gene is TRBD1 (6 bases). In nucleotides, the CDR3 is TGCAGTGCTAGATACAGGGTCTTCTACAATGAGCAGTTCTTC. Its translation: CSARYRVFYNEQFF.